Listed below are T cell receptor beta chains from one sample, sequenced in a study of OX40 agonist ivuxolimab in advanced cancers. Some clones are missing from TCRdb's copy, which holds only in-frame ones; the method was immunoSEQ multiplex PCR. This sample yields roughly 93,000 clones, of which 90% to 95% are seen a single time; around 0.51% belongs to the top ten. The material sequenced was CD4+ or CD8+ T cells sorted from blood, taken in a trial of the OX40 agonist ivuxolimab. The receptors here all came from an adult with an advanced solid tumor such as melanoma, head and neck, liver or kidney cancer. CDR3s include the opening cysteine and the closing phenylalanine or tryptophan. Fields, in order: V gene, J gene, D gene, clone size, CDR3 DNA, CDR3 protein. D genes are given only for firm matches. The size field is filled for only some rows; it gives once, few, many or a size class.

TRBV5-6	TRBJ1-2	TRBD1	.	TGTGCCAGCAGCATCGGGACAGTGGCCCACTTTGGCTACACCTTC	CASSIGTVAHFGYTF
TRBV7-3	TRBJ1-1	.	.	TGTGCCAGCAGCTTCTCACACCTTAACACTGAAGCTTTCTTT	CASSFSHLNTEAFF
TRBV2	TRBJ2-1	TRBD1	.	TGTGCCAGCAGTCGGGACAGACACACTCCCAATGAGCAGTTCTTC	CASSRDRHTPNEQFF
TRBV10-2	TRBJ2-7	TRBD2	.	TGCGCCAGCAGTGAGCAACTAGCGGGGGGACCCTACGAGCAGTACTTC	CASSEQLAGGPYEQYF
TRBV30	TRBJ1-3	TRBD1	.	TGTGCCTGGAGGACAGGGCGCTCTGGAAACACCATATATTTT	CAWRTGRSGNTIYF
TRBV27	TRBJ2-1	TRBD1	.	TGTGCCAGCAGTTCCCGACAGGGAAGCTACAATGAGCAGTTCTTC	CASSSRQGSYNEQFF
TRBV5-6	TRBJ1-2	.	few	TGTGCCAGCAGCTTGTGGGGCAACTATGGCTACACCTTC	CASSLWGNYGYTF
TRBV2	TRBJ1-5	TRBD1	few	TGTGCCAGCAGTGAGGGACAGGGCAATCAGCCCCAGCATTTT	CASSEGQGNQPQHF
TRBV10-3	TRBJ2-7	TRBD2	.	TGTGCCATCAGTTTACCGGGAGGGGGGATCAACGAGCAGTACTTC	CAISLPGGGINEQYF
TRBV5-1	TRBJ2-2	.	.	TGCGCCAGCAGCTTGCCGAGTGGGGCCGTGGGGGAGCTGTTTTTT	CASSLPSGAVGELFF
TRBV28	TRBJ2-2	.	.	TGTGCCAGCAGTTTGGTAGTTACCGGGGAGCTGTTTTTT	CASSLVVTGELFF
TRBV6-5	TRBJ1-6	.	.	TGTGCCAGCAGTGATCACAGGGAAAACTCACCCCTCCACTTT	CASSDHRENSPLHF
TRBV19	TRBJ2-7	TRBD2	.	TGTGCCAGTAGTATAGGTCCGGGTCGGGGGGACTACGAGCAGTACTTC	CASSIGPGRGDYEQYF
TRBV5-6	TRBJ2-7	.	.	TGTGCCAGCAGCTTGGGGGTTGGGGAGCAGTACTTC	CASSLGVGEQYF
TRBV14	TRBJ2-1	TRBD2	once	TGTGCCAGCAGCCAAGATCTAGCGGGGGTAAATGAGCAGTTCTTC	CASSQDLAGVNEQFF
TRBV7-3	TRBJ1-2	TRBD1	once	TGTGCCAGCACCCGGACAGGGGTGTCTGGCTACACCTTC	CASTRTGVSGYTF
TRBV5-4	TRBJ1-3	.	.	TGTGCCAGCAGCTTGGCCGGGTGGAGCGAGCTTGGAAACACCATATATTTT	CASSLAGWSELGNTIYF
TRBV4-2	TRBJ2-2	.	once	TGTGCCAGCAGCCAAGTGGGGACATCCACCGGGGAGCTGTTTTTT	CASSQVGTSTGELFF
TRBV6-6	TRBJ2-1	.	.	TGTGCCAGCAGTTATGGTGGATATGAGCAGTTCTTC	CASSYGGYEQFF
TRBV28	TRBJ2-2	.	.	TGTGCCAGCACCAAGGGCCCCAAAGGCAGGCCATCCCTTATGATCGGGCACACCGGGGAGCTGTTTTTT	CASTKGPKGRPSLMIGHTGELFF
TRBV6-1	TRBJ1-5	.	few	TGTGCCAGCAGCGGACAGCGCAATCAGCCCCAGCATTTT	CASSGQRNQPQHF
TRBV19	TRBJ2-7	.	.	TGTGCCAGTAGTACCTCCAAGACAGGCACCTACGAGCAGTACTTC	CASSTSKTGTYEQYF
TRBV10-2	TRBJ2-2	TRBD1	.	TGCGCCAGCAGTGGGGCAGGGGGTATCGGGGAGCTGTTTTTT	CASSGAGGIGELFF
TRBV29-1	TRBJ2-5	.	.	TGCAGCGTTGAGACAGAGACCCAGTACTTC	CSVETETQYF
TRBV5-1	TRBJ2-6	.	.	TGCGCCAGCAGCTTGGGTTGGGGGCTCGGAAGCGCTGGGGCCAACGTCCTGACTTTC	CASSLGWGLGSAGANVLTF
TRBV10-3	TRBJ2-3	TRBD2	.	TGTGCCATCAGTGAACTAGCGGGAGGGCATCCAGATACGCAGTATTTT	CAISELAGGHPDTQYF
TRBV29-1	TRBJ1-1	.	.	TGCAGCGTTCGGGAGGGTGGGACTGAAGCTTTCTTT	CSVREGGTEAFF
TRBV4-2	TRBJ2-7	TRBD2	.	TGTGCCAGCAGCCAAGATTTCCTAGCGGGAGGCTTCCTGTACTTC	CASSQDFLAGGFLYF
TRBV5-4	TRBJ2-3	.	.	TGTGCCAGCAGCTCCGAACTGTCAGATACGCAGTATTTT	CASSSELSDTQYF
TRBV7-2	TRBJ2-1	.	.	TGTGCCAGCACCATAGGAGTGAATAATGAGCAGTTCTTC	CASTIGVNNEQFF
TRBV5-6	TRBJ1-1	.	.	TGTGCCAGCAGCCTGGGGACAGAAGCTTTCTTT	CASSLGTEAFF
TRBV9	TRBJ1-2	TRBD1	once	TGTGCCAGCAGCGTAGGGGGACAGGGGATGGATGGCTACACCTTC	CASSVGGQGMDGYTF
TRBV6-5	TRBJ1-1	.	.	TGTGCCAGCAGTTCAGAACCCACTGAAGCTTTCTTT	CASSSEPTEAFF
TRBV18	TRBJ2-5	.	.	TGTGCCAGCTCCACAAAAGAGACCCAGTACTTC	CASSTKETQYF
TRBV6-6	TRBJ2-7	.	once	TGTGCCAGCAGTTCCCCGGCAACGGGAGTTAGATACGAGCAGTACTTC	CASSSPATGVRYEQYF
TRBV6-5	TRBJ1-1	.	.	TGTGCCAGCAGTTACGGGGCTCCCCGCCTGAACACTGAAGCTTTCTTT	CASSYGAPRLNTEAFF
TRBV5-6	TRBJ2-1	TRBD2	.	TGTGCCAGCAGCTGGCTAGCGGGAGGGCCAGAGGATGAGCAGTTCTTC	CASSWLAGGPEDEQFF
TRBV19	TRBJ2-7	.	once	TGTGCCACCCAAATGGGACTCCGGTATAGGGGCGAGCAGTACTTC	CATQMGLRYRGEQYF
TRBV19	TRBJ2-6	.	.	TGTGCCAGTAGTTCCCGGGGTACTGGGGCCAACGTCCTGACTTTC	CASSSRGTGANVLTF